The sequence of this T cell receptor beta chain was determined in a study of cytomegalovirus exposure and HLA in healthy donors. The V gene end was trimmed by 6 bases and the J gene end by 5 bases; junction bases not matched to a gene: 5. Germline-derived CDR1 and CDR2 are MNHEY and SMNVEV (reference sequence). CDR3 size: 14 residues. The repertoire was sequenced with immunoSEQ multiplex PCR; TCRdb's copy has only in-frame clones and lacks some. The table lists roughly 220,000 clones, about 89% of them singletons. The receptor comes from a woman aged 18-29 years in good health and CMV-seronegative. Sequencing was performed on PBMCs. This sequence joins TRBV27 and TRBJ1-5; 9 positions agree with TRBD1. The CDR3 DNA is TGTGCCAGCAGGCCTGGGACAGGGTATCAGCCCCAGCATTTT. This sequence encodes CASRPGTGYQPQHF.